This is a list of T cell receptor beta chains from one sample in a study of naive and memory T cell subsets. TCRdb analysed the UMI-ligation and nested PCR reads with MiXCR anew, one entry per CDR3 protein. Found here are around 100,000 distinct CDR3 sequences, 13% to 15% of them singletons; the top ten hold around 2.7%. Sequencing was performed on naive CD8+ T cells from blood. The receptors stem from a human donor in good health. CDR3s include the opening cysteine and the closing phenylalanine or tryptophan. Each record gives: V gene, D gene, J gene, clone size, CDR3 DNA, CDR3 protein. The D gene is left open where the match is weak. A row's size may be missing; if present it is once, few, many or a size class.

>TRBV25-1|-|TRBJ2-5|once
TGTGCCAGCATTGCTCCATCGCTACGAGAGACCCAGTACTTC
CASIAPSLRETQYF
>TRBV14|-|TRBJ1-1|many
TGTGCCAGCAGCCAAGGAAATGAGGGGAGAGCTTTCTTT
CASSQGNEGRAFF
>TRBV7-9|-|TRBJ2-7|few
TGTGCCAGCAGCTCGGGGGATTCGTCCTACGAGCAGTACTTC
CASSSGDSSYEQYF
>TRBV5-4|-|TRBJ1-6|few
TGTGCCAGCAGCTTGGGGGGCAATTCACCCCTCCACTTT
CASSLGGNSPLHF
>TRBV6-1|TRBD1|TRBJ2-2|-
TGTGCCAGCAGGACCGGGACAGGGAGAACCGGGGAGCTGTTTTTT
CASRTGTGRTGELFF
>TRBV2|-|TRBJ2-2|-
TGTGCCAGCGGGACCTCTTCTTGGTCCGGGGAGCTGTTTTTT
CASGTSSWSGELFF
>TRBV11-1|-|TRBJ1-1|few
TGTGCCAGCAGCTTAAGTCAGGGGCGGAACACTGAAGCTTTCTTT
CASSLSQGRNTEAFF
>TRBV20-1|-|TRBJ2-7|few
TGCAGTGCTAGAGGGGAGGGGGTCGAGCAGTACTTC
CSARGEGVEQYF
>TRBV12-5|-|TRBJ2-1|few
TGTGCTAGTGCCATACCTCGACTAAACTACAATGAGCAGTTCTTC
CASAIPRLNYNEQFF
>TRBV6-6|TRBD2|TRBJ2-1|many
TGTGCCAGCATCGATTTAGCGGGTTTTCCTTACAATGAGCAGTTCTTC
CASIDLAGFPYNEQFF
>TRBV2|-|TRBJ2-5|-
TGTGCCAGCAGTGAAGTGGTAGCGGACTATTCGGAGACCCAGTACTTC
CASSEVVADYSETQYF
>TRBV2|-|TRBJ1-6|-
TGTGCCAGAAAAAACCCGGCCTCCTATAATTCACCCCTCCACTTT
CARKNPASYNSPLHF
>TRBV7-9|TRBD2|TRBJ2-5|few
TGTGCCAGCAGCTTAAATTTTCCGGGTAGCGGGCCCAACAAGCAAGAGACCCAGTACTTC
CASSLNFPGSGPNKQETQYF
>TRBV27|-|TRBJ1-5|-
TGTGCCAGCAGTTCTCCCGATCAGCCCCAGCATTTT
CASSSPDQPQHF
>TRBV3-1|-|TRBJ2-7|few
TGTGCCAGCAGCCAAGATCAGGGGGGGGGCACTAACTACGAGCAGTACTTC
CASSQDQGGGTNYEQYF
>TRBV2|-|TRBJ1-2|-
TGTGCCAGCAGTGGCCTCGGGGGTGGGGGCTACACCTTC
CASSGLGGGGYTF
>TRBV5-4|-|TRBJ2-2|few
TGTGCCAGCAGCCCCAACACCGGGGAGCTGTTTTTT
CASSPNTGELFF
>TRBV20-1|-|TRBJ1-1|many
TGCAGTGCTCACACAAAGAGGCCTGAAGCTTTCTTT
CSAHTKRPEAFF
>TRBV7-9|-|TRBJ1-4|-
TGTGCCAGCAGCTCCCCCCTCTCGAGAAAACTGTTTTTT
CASSSPLSRKLFF
>TRBV10-2|-|TRBJ1-5|many
TGCGCCAGCACGGCCAGGGTCAATCAGCCCCAGCATTTT
CASTARVNQPQHF
>TRBV13|TRBD2|TRBJ2-3|few
TGTGCCAGCAGCTTAGGATTAGCGGGACTTAGCACAGATACGCAGTATTTT
CASSLGLAGLSTDTQYF
>TRBV7-2|-|TRBJ2-3|few
TGTGCCAGCAGCTCCCCCGTAGCAGATACGCAGTATTTT
CASSSPVADTQYF
>TRBV20-1|-|TRBJ2-1|few
TGCAGTGCTAGAGACAGGAGCTACTACAATGAGCAGTTCTTC
CSARDRSYYNEQFF
>TRBV12-3/TRBV12-4|TRBD2|TRBJ2-3|-
TGTGCCAGCAGTTCCGGGACTACCAAACCAGATACGCAGTATTTT
CASSSGTTKPDTQYF
>TRBV10-3|-|TRBJ2-7|few
TGTGCCATCAGTGAGAATTGGCTAGCGTCGTCCGAGCAGTACTTC
CAISENWLASSEQYF
>TRBV9|TRBD1|TRBJ1-5|many
TGTGCCAGCAGCGTGGGACAGGGGATGGACCAGCCCCAGCATTTT
CASSVGQGMDQPQHF
>TRBV6-6|-|TRBJ1-1|-
TGTGCCAGCAGTAGGACACAGAACACTGAAGCTTTCTTT
CASSRTQNTEAFF
>TRBV20-1|-|TRBJ2-1|few
TGCAGTGCACTAGAGGACTCGGCTCAATACAATGAGCAGTTCTTC
CSALEDSAQYNEQFF
>TRBV4-3|-|TRBJ2-3|few
TGCGCCAGCAGCCAAGACCTAAGGGGCTCAGATACGCAGTATTTT
CASSQDLRGSDTQYF
>TRBV30|-|TRBJ2-7|-
TGTGCCTGGAGTGTCCAGGGATCCTTCGAGCAGTACTTC
CAWSVQGSFEQYF
>TRBV13|-|TRBJ2-1|few
TGTGCCAGCAGCTTTCAGGGCAGGGATGCGTTCTTC
CASSFQGRDAFF
>TRBV27|-|TRBJ2-7|-
TGTGCCAGCAGTGGATCGGATGAGGCCGAGCAGTACTTC
CASSGSDEAEQYF
>TRBV6-6|-|TRBJ2-7|many
TGTGCCAGCAGTTTCTCGACAGGTACCTACGAGCAGTACTTC
CASSFSTGTYEQYF
>TRBV9|-|TRBJ2-7|many
TGTGCCAGCAGCGTAGGGGGTAGCTCCTACGAGCAGTACTTC
CASSVGGSSYEQYF
>TRBV20-1|TRBD2|TRBJ2-7|-
TGCAGTGCTAGAGATCATAGCGGGGCTTCCTACGAGCAGTACTTC
CSARDHSGASYEQYF
>TRBV29-1|-|TRBJ2-1|many
TGCAGCGTAGCGGACAGCGGAAGACTCGAGGAGTTCTTC
CSVADSGRLEEFF
>TRBV2|TRBD1|TRBJ1-5|many
TGTGCCAGCAGTGGCCCCGGACAGGGTCTTATTCAGCCCCAGCATTTT
CASSGPGQGLIQPQHF
>TRBV10-3|TRBD1|TRBJ1-6|few
TGTGCCATCAGTGAGGGGACAGGGTTTGGCAATTCACCCCTCCACTTT
CAISEGTGFGNSPLHF
>TRBV20-1|-|TRBJ2-1|many
TGCAGTGCCGCAACGGGAAACCGATTATACAATGAGCAGTTCTTC
CSAATGNRLYNEQFF
>TRBV7-2|TRBD2|TRBJ2-7|few
TGTGCCAGCAGTTTTATCAGCGGGAGGGCCGGGCAGCACGAGCAGTACTTC
CASSFISGRAGQHEQYF
>TRBV5-1|TRBD2|TRBJ2-3|-
TGCGCCAGCAGCCCCACCGGCGGGAGAAGGGCAGATACGCAGTATTTT
CASSPTGGRRADTQYF
>TRBV30|-|TRBJ1-2|-
TGTGCCTGGAGGGGGCGCGCTTATGGCTACACCTTC
CAWRGRAYGYTF
>TRBV12-3/TRBV12-4|-|TRBJ2-1|few
TGTGCCAGCATATTCGGACGTTCGTCGTACAATGAGCAGTTCTTC
CASIFGRSSYNEQFF
>TRBV12-3/TRBV12-4|-|TRBJ2-7|-
TGTGCCAGCAGCATCGGGACGGCAGCGGGCGAGCAGTACTTC
CASSIGTAAGEQYF
>TRBV5-4|-|TRBJ2-7|few
TGTGCCAGCAGCGCGACGGCCGGGGTCGGGTTCGCACTAGGGTACGAGCAGTACTTC
CASSATAGVGFALGYEQYF
>TRBV11-2|TRBD2|TRBJ2-5|-
TGTGCCAGCAGCTTAGTTCCAGCGGGGGGCCTATACCAAGAGACCCAGTACTTC
CASSLVPAGGLYQETQYF
>TRBV7-8|TRBD2|TRBJ2-3|-
TGTGCCAGCAGCCGTTCGCGGGGGGAATTCACAGATACGCAGTATTTT
CASSRSRGEFTDTQYF
>TRBV6-4|TRBD2|TRBJ2-3|-
TGTGCCAGCAGTCGTTTAGCGGGAGTTCCAGATACGCAGTATTTT
CASSRLAGVPDTQYF
>TRBV2|TRBD2|TRBJ2-1|many
TGTGCCAGCAGTGAAGGACCTGGGCTAGCGGGAGACAATGAGCAGTTCTTC
CASSEGPGLAGDNEQFF
>TRBV13|TRBD1|TRBJ2-2|few
TGTGCCAGCAGCTTAGGAGTAGGGGGCGTCTCGACCGGGGAGCTGTTTTTT
CASSLGVGGVSTGELFF
>TRBV15|TRBD1|TRBJ2-7|few
TGTGCCACCAGCAGCCGGGACAGGGGCGTTAGATCCTACGAGCAGTACTTC
CATSSRDRGVRSYEQYF
>TRBV20-1|-|TRBJ1-1|-
TGCAGTGCTAGAGAGAGGGGTAGGGCTGAAGCTTTCTTT
CSARERGRAEAFF